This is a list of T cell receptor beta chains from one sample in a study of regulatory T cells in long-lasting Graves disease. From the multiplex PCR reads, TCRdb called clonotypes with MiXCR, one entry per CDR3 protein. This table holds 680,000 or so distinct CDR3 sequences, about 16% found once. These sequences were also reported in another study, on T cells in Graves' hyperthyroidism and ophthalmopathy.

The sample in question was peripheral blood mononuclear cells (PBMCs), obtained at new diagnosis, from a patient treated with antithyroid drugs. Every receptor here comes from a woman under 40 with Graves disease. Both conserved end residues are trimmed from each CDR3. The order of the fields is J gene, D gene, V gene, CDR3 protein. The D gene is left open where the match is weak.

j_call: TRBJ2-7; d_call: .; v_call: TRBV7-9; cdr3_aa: ASSLVHGSQLNYEQY
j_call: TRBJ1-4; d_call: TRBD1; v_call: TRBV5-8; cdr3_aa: ASSLYRGRGEKLF
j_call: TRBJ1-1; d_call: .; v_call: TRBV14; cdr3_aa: ASSQDGGRNTEAF
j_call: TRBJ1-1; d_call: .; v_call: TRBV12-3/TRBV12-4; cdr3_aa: ASSSGVTTEAF
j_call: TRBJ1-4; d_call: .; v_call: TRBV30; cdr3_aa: AWSTRLGEKLF
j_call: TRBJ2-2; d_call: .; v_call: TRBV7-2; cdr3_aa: ASTRTRASLESTGELF
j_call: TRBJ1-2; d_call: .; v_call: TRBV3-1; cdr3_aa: ASRAPGAGYT
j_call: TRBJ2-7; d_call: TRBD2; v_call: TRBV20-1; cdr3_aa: SARASGSPYEQY
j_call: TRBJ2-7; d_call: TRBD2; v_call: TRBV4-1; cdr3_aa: ASSHQTSGSSYEQY
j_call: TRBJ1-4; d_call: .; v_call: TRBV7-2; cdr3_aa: ASSLGTKLF
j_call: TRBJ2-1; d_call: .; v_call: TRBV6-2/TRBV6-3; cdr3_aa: ASGLPGAFDNEQF
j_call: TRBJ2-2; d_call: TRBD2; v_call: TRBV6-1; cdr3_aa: ASSPRPPAGVSNTGELF
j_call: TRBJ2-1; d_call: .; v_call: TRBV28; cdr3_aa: ASSPPYSYNEQF
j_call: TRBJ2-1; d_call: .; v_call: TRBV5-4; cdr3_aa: ASTRDSGSNEQF
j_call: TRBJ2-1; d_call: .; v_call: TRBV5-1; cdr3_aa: ASSLEGETYNEQF
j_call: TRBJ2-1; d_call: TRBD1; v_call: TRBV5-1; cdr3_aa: ASSLGDRGRHNEQF
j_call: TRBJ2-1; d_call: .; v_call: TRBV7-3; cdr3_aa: ASSPGTLELGF
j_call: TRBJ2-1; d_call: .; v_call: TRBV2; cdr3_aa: ASSGGRSSNEQF
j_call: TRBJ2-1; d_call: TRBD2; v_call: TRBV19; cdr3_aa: ASSNKGTSGPVGGPYEQF
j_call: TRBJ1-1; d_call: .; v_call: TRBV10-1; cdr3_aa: ASGGFEGKNTEAF
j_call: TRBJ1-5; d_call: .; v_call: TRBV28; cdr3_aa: ASLGFSPGLKKVNQPQH
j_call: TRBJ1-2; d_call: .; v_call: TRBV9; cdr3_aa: ASSVEATANYGYT
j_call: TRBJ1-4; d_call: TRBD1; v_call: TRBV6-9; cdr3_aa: ASTYRGQGREKLF
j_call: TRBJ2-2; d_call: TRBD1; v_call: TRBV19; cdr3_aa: ATSPGQGAVGELF
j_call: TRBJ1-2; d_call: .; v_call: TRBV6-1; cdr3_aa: ASIVEIRGDGYT
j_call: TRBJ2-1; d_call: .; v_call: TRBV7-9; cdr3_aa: ASSLVPDNHEQF
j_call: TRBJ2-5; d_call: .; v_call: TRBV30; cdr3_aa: AWNQGPATTQY
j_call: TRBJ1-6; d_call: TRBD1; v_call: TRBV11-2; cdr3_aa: ASSRRDRGNSPLH
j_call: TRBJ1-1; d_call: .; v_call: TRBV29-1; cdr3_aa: SDSGNTEAF
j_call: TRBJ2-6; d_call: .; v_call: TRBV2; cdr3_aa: ASSVEGSGANVLT
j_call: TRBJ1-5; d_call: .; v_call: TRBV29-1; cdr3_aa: SVAVDPLPGQPQH
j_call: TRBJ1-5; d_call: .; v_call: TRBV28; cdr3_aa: ASSLCRFDHSGKIGQRVCQPQH
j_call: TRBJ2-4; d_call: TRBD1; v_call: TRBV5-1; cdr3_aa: ASSPRTGLHGKNIQY
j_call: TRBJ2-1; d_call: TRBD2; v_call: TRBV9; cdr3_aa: ASSPPPGLAGGYSYNEQF
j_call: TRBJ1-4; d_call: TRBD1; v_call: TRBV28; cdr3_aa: ASTTPTGTVSKLF
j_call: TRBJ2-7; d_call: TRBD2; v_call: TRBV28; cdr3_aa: ASSLAASGSSWYEQY
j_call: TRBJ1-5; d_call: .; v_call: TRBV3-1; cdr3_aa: ASSLRQADQPQH
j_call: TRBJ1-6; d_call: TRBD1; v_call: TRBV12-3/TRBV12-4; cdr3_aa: ASAGNRGNSPLH
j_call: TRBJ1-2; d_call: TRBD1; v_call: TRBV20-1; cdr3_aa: SAPGTGGRTSYGYT
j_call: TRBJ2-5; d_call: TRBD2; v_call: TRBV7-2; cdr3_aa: ASSLGTSVETQY
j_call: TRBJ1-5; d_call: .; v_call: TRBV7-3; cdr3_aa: ASSPGGLGPQH
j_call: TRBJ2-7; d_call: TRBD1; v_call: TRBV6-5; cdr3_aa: ASSYSRQGYEQY
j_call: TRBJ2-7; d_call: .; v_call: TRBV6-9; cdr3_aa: VSSSTSSKWQY
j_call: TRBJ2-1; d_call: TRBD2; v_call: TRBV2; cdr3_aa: ASTSGSFNEQF
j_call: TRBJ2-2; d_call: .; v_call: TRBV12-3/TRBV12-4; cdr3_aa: AGGRGTNTGELF
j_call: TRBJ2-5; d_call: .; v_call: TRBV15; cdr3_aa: ATSRDKGPTTQY
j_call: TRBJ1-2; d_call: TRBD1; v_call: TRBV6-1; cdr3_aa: ASRTGGAHGYT
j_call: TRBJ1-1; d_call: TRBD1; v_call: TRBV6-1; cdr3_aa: ASSQYYRGDTEAF
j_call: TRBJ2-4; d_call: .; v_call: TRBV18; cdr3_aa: ASSPSGGVGNIQY
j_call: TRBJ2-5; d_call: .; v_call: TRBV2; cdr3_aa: ASRREVETQY
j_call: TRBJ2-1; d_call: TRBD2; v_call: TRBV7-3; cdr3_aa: ASSPGLAGFYNEQF